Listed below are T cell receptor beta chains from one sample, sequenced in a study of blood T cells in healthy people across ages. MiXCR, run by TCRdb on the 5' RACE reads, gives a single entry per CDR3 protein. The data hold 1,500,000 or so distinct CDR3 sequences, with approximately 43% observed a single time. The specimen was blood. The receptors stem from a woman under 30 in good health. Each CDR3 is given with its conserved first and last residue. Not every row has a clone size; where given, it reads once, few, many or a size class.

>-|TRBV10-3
CAISTPAKNTGELFF
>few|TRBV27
CASSLSFSEEQYF
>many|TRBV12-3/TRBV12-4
CASSFGGRGSNQPQHF
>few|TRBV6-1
CASRGTPLTYEQYF
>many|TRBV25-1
CARHRQGNQPQHF
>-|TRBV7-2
CASSQITGADTQYF
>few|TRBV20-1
CSASRDIGESLHF
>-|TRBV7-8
CASSSLDRGSTDTQYF
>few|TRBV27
CASRTSGEQYF
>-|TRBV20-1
CSASPYRDSPYF
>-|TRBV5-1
CASSTGTGVSYEQYF
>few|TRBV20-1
CSARQGSWEGTEAFF
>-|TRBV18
CASSPRDRGRYEQYF
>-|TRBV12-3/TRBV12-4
CASSQTRVAYNEQYF
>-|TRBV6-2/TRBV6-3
CASSYSRAPSEPQHF
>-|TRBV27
CASSSRGLWGNQPQHF
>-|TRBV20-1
CSARFQHGYTF
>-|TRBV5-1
CASSVSTYYGYTF
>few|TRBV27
CASSRYGDHYGYTF
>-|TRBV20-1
CSARLTGSGEQYF
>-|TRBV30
CAWIGHLSNTEAFF
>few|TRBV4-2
CASSPGLAENLYNEQFF
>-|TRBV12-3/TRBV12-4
CASSLRGESYNEQFF
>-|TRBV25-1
CASSEYRGATDTQYF
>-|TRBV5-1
CASSLSGGANYGYTF
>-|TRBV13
CASSFRTGRTDTQYF
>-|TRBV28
CASRSQGATTEAFF
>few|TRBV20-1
CSATGASWVGKNIQYF
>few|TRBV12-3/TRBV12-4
CASSPRGHGRYF
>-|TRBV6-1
CASRVRGAGYGYTF
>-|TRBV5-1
CASSRGTGAVEGGTDTQYF